The rows below give T cell receptor beta chains drawn from one sample of a study of beta chain features in type 1 diabetes. The data were produced by immunoSEQ multiplex PCR, yet TCRdb's version contains in-frame clones alone and is incomplete. This table holds 300,000 to 450,000 clones, roughly 12% found once. Sequencing used naive CD4+ T cells from blood. The receptors were gathered from a woman in her late teens or twenties with type 1 diabetes. CDR3s include the opening cysteine and the closing phenylalanine or tryptophan. The D gene is left open where the match is weak. Only some rows state a clone size, as once, few, many or a class for expanded clones.

d_gene	v_gene	j_gene	abundance	CDR3nt	CDR3aa
.	TRBV28	TRBJ2-6	.	TGTGCCAGCAGTTGGAACAGGGTCGACTCTGGGGCCAACGTCCTGACTTTC	CASSWNRVDSGANVLTF
TRBD1	TRBV7-9	TRBJ1-4	.	TGTGCCAGCAGCTTGGGACAGGGGGGAGAAAAACTGTTTTTT	CASSLGQGGEKLFF
TRBD1	TRBV23-1	TRBJ1-2	few	TGCGCCAGCAGTCAAATCGGGTCCGGGACAGGGGATGGCTACACCTTC	CASSQIGSGTGDGYTF
TRBD1	TRBV29-1	TRBJ1-2	.	TGCAGCGTTGTAAACCGGGACAGGGCCCTCGTCTATGGCTACACCTTC	CSVVNRDRALVYGYTF
.	TRBV9	TRBJ2-3	few	TGTGCCAGCAGCCCCCCGTCGCGGGATACGCAGTATTTT	CASSPPSRDTQYF
TRBD1	TRBV5-6	TRBJ1-6	.	TGTGCCAGCAGCTTGGTGGACCTCAGGGGGCTACGGTCACCCCTCCACTTT	CASSLVDLRGLRSPLHF
TRBD2	TRBV28	TRBJ2-1	few	TGTGCCAGCATGAGGACTAGCGGGAGGGCGGGCTCCAATGAGCAGTTCTTC	CASMRTSGRAGSNEQFF
.	TRBV30	TRBJ1-2	.	TGTGCCTGGAGACGGTTCTACGAGGGCTACACCTTC	CAWRRFYEGYTF
TRBD1	TRBV9	TRBJ2-1	.	TGTGCCAGCAGCCCTCCGACAGGGCCCGATCATGAGCAGTTCTTC	CASSPPTGPDHEQFF
.	TRBV7-2	TRBJ2-5	.	TGTGCCAGCAGCTTAAGGCAGGGCGGAGAGACCCAGTACTTC	CASSLRQGGETQYF
TRBD2	TRBV28	TRBJ2-1	.	TGTGCCAGCAGTATCGGACTAGCGGGACTAGTCTCCTACGAGCGAGAGCAGTTCTTC	CASSIGLAGLVSYEREQFF
TRBD1	TRBV4-1	TRBJ1-5	few	TGCGCCAGCAGCCCAGGGACAGACAATCAGCCCCAGCATTTT	CASSPGTDNQPQHF
.	TRBV5-1	TRBJ1-6	few	TGCGCCAGCAGCCTGAGGGGGAATTCACCCCTCCACTTT	CASSLRGNSPLHF
TRBD1	TRBV28	TRBJ2-7	few	TGTGCCAGCAGTCCAGTGCAGGGGGCCCACGAGCAGTACTTC	CASSPVQGAHEQYF
.	TRBV19	TRBJ2-1	few	TGTGCCAGTAGTATAGTCGAGACAGGTACTGGTGAGCAGTTCTTC	CASSIVETGTGEQFF
.	TRBV7-9	TRBJ2-3	few	TGTGCCAGCATCCCCGGGGTTAGCGCGTACACAGATACGCAGTATTTT	CASIPGVSAYTDTQYF
.	TRBV7-2	TRBJ1-5	.	TGTGCCAGCAGTTTACAGGGAGGAAATCAGCCCCAGCATTTT	CASSLQGGNQPQHF
.	TRBV5-4	TRBJ2-1	.	TGTGCCAGCAGCTTCACTAGTTCAGATGAGCAGTTCTTC	CASSFTSSDEQFF
.	TRBV7-3	TRBJ2-7	few	TGTGCCAGCAGCTTAGACGGGATTGACGGCGAGCAGTACTTC	CASSLDGIDGEQYF
TRBD2	TRBV4-1	TRBJ2-7	.	TGCGCCAGCAGCCAATTCCTAGCGGGAAGCTACGAGCAGTACTTC	CASSQFLAGSYEQYF
.	TRBV10-1	TRBJ2-4	few	TGCGCCAGCAGTGACGGAAACATTCAGTACTTC	CASSDGNIQYF
TRBD1	TRBV11-2	TRBJ2-6	few	TGTGCCAGCAGTGAACGAGCTTGGACAGGGGCCTCTGGGGCCAACGTCCTGACTTTC	CASSERAWTGASGANVLTF
TRBD1	TRBV11-1	TRBJ2-7	few	TGTGCCAGCAGCCTCCGGGACAGCTCCTACGAGCAGTACTTC	CASSLRDSSYEQYF
.	TRBV7-6	TRBJ2-5	.	TGTGCCAGCACACAGACCCAAGAGACCCAGTACTTC	CASTQTQETQYF
.	TRBV10-3	TRBJ2-7	.	TGTGCCATCAGTGGCGGCGAGTACGAGCAGTACTTC	CAISGGEYEQYF